This T cell receptor (beta chain) is from a study of T-cell reconstitution after alpha-beta-depleted transplantation in children. TCRbeta library preparation incorporated unique molecular identifiers. TCRdb used MiXCR to reprocess the PCR reads, holding one entry per CDR3 protein. The data show roughly 300,000 distinct CDR3 sequences, under 13% seen once. The CDR3 has 13 residues. V lost 2 bases, J lost 5 bases, and 10 bases lay in between. Germline CDR1 reads SGHRS; CDR2 reads YFSETQ. The rearrangement links TRBV5-1 to TRBJ2-5; D gene uncertain. The TCR was taken from a human donor who donated a stem cell graft to a child with acute lymphoblastic leukemia. The source was PBMCs from the stem cell graft donor, collected from the stem cell graft. The CDR3 reads CASSLSGPETQYF. The CDR3 DNA sequence: TGCGCCAGCAGCTTATCTGGGCCCGAGACCCAGTACTTC.